These 11 T cell receptor beta chains were all obtained from the same sample, sequenced in a study of graft-versus-host responses after intestinal transplantation. CFSE-labeled responder cells (around 200,000) were plated with around 200,000 irradiated, violet-dye-labeled stimulator cells. TCRdb keeps only in-frame clones here, not all; method: immunoSEQ multiplex PCR. This sample has about 21,000 clones; less than 40% occur once, and the top ten carry approximately 9.6%. The source material was alloreactive CD8+ T cells from a mixed lymphocyte reaction culture, sampled before intestinal transplant. Subset specified: CFSE-low proliferating T cells sorted from approximately six-day pre-transplant mixed lymphocyte reaction (GvH or HvG direction). These receptors were taken from a human patient who received an intestinal transplant.

This clone was seen a handful of times. The chain carries TRBV5-4 and TRBJ1-2; TRBD1 aligns across 8 bases. The CDR3 runs 15 residues. The germline V gene has CDR1 SGHNT and CDR2 YYREEE (reference sequence). Trimming at V came to 0 bases and at J to 3 bases, leaving 4 bases not matched to a gene. CDR3 amino acids: CASSLGTGSYYGYTF. The CDR3, as DNA: TGTGCCAGCAGCTTGGGGACAGGGTCCTACTATGGCTACACCTTC.

The chain employs TRBV11-2 and TRBJ2-1; D ambiguous. The V and J ends lost 2 bases and 10 bases respectively, with 6 bases between them. The CDR3 sequence is 11 residues long. Looked up from germline, CDR1 is SGHAT and CDR2 is FQNNGV. CDR3 sequence: CASSLSREQFF. CDR3 DNA sequence: TGTGCCAGCAGCTTATCCAGGGAGCAGTTCTTC.

The rearrangement links TRBV9 to TRBJ2-3; 11 positions match TRBD2. V was pared by 3 bases and J by 4 bases, with 4 bases of the junction left unmatched. The CDR3 is 15 residues long. The germline CDR1 and CDR2 sequences are SGDLS and YYNGEE. CDR3 loop: CASSGSGLAADTQYF. In DNA, the CDR3 is TGTGCCAGCAGCGGTTCGGGACTAGCGGCAGATACGCAGTATTTT.

The chain employs TRBV6-5 and TRBJ1-2, with D unclear. V gave up 5 bases and J gave up 8 bases, with 18 bases separating them. Germline V gene sequence: CDR1 MNHEY, CDR2 SVGAGI. The CDR3 length is 14 residues. CDR3 nucleotides: TGTGCCAGCAGTGTAGACACCCTAAGTTTCGGCTACACCTTC. Protein: CASSVDTLSFGYTF.

This clone was picked up a small number of times. The V call is TRBV9, the J call TRBJ1-1, with TRBD1 matching over 7 bases. The germline CDR1 and CDR2 sequences are SGDLS and YYNGEE. Trimming removed 6 bases from V and 3 bases from J; junction bases left unmatched: 8. This CDR3 comprises 14 residues. The CDR3 spells CASTQGGGDTEAFF. For the CDR3, the DNA is TGTGCCAGCACCCAAGGAGGGGGCGACACTGAAGCTTTCTTT. Variable domain in full (rest from reference TRBV9 and TRBJ1-1): DSGVTQTPKHLITATGQRVTLRCSPRSGDLSVYWYQQSLDQGLQFLIQYYNGEERAKGNILERFSAQQFPDLHSELNLSSLELGDSALYFCASTQGGGDTEAFFGQGTRLTVV.

The chain is built from TRBV5-1 and TRBJ1-6; D perhaps matches TRBD1 (5 bases). The V end lost 0 bases, the J end lost 8 bases, and 12 bases lay between the germline ends. This CDR3 contains 15 residues. Germline assignment: CDR1 SGHRS and CDR2 YFSETQ. The CDR3 region is CASSLGWGSYSPLHF. CDR3 DNA sequence: TGCGCCAGCAGCTTGGGGTGGGGGAGTTATTCACCCCTCCACTTT.

This clone has more than one count but fewer than ten. This chain connects TRBV4-1 to TRBJ1-2, with D perhaps matching TRBD1 (5 bases). The CDR3 covers 14 residues. Germline CDR1 is MGHRA and CDR2 is YSYEKL. Trimming pared 3 bases from V and 6 bases from J, leaving 14 bases between. The DNA of the CDR3 is TGCGCCAGCAGCCACCCCGGGACCTTCGATGGCTACACCTTC. This encodes CASSHPGTFDGYTF.

A remark on this clone: This could be a read error, since a much larger clone is one nucleotide away. The V gene is TRBV28, the J gene TRBJ2-7; no firm D call. Germline V gene lookup returns CDR1 MDHEN and CDR2 SYDVKM. The CDR3 is made up of 12 amino acids. As DNA, the CDR3 is TGTGCCAGCAACGCAGTCTCCTACGCGCAGTACTTC. As protein: CASNAVSYAQYF.

The chain recombines TRBV2 with TRBJ2-4, with D perhaps given as TRBD1 or TRBD2 (6 bases each). V was trimmed by 6 bases and J by 3 bases, leaving 27 bases between them. Germline V gives CDR1 SNHLY, CDR2 FYNNEI. The CDR3 runs to 19 residues. In DNA, the CDR3 is TGTGCCAGCAGGGCGCCCCGTTGGGGGGCGCGGGGTGGCAAAAACATTCAGTACTTC. Translated: CASRAPRWGARGGKNIQYF.

The rearrangement joins TRBV6-6 to TRBJ2-7, with no clear D. This CDR3 spans 10 amino acids. Trimming removed 8 bases from V and 3 bases from J, with 5 bases in between. Germline CDR1 is MNHNY and CDR2 is SVGAGI (reference sequence). The CDR3 region has the DNA TGTGCCAGCGGGGACTACGAGCAGTACTTC. Translated: CASGDYEQYF.

This clone was observed a few times. This sequence joins TRBV4-1 and TRBJ1-1; D uncertain. The V and J ends lost 4 bases and 0 bases respectively, with 6 bases between them. CDR3 length equals 13 residues. Germline CDR1 and CDR2: MGHRA and YSYEKL. CDR3 in amino acids: CASSPTVNTEAFF. The CDR3 nucleotides are TGCGCCAGCAGCCCAACTGTGAACACTGAAGCTTTCTTT.